These 15 T cell receptor beta chains were all obtained from the same sample, sequenced in a study of molecular identifiers for immune sequencing clone quantification. TCRdb fed the PCR reads into MiXCR, producing one record per CDR3 protein. The sample contains about half a million distinct CDR3 sequences, around 23% of which appear only once. Sequencing was done on a sample of naive CD8+ T cells from blood, with Jurkat cell RNA spiked in. Subset indicated: FACS-sorted CD8+CD4-CCR7+CD45RA+ naive T cells. The source of these receptors is a human donor in good health. Some libraries in this study had Jurkat cell RNA spiked in.

This clonotype was observed at least ten times. The chain has TRBV11-2 and TRBJ2-3; TRBD2 aligns across 7 bases. V lost 5 bases and J lost 0; bases outside the gene matches: 5. This CDR3 contains 15 residues. CDR1 SGHAT and CDR2 FQNNGV come from the germline V gene. The CDR3 region is CASSPRTRSTDTQYF. As DNA, the CDR3 is TGTGCCAGCAGCCCCCGGACTAGGAGCACAGATACGCAGTATTTT.

In this sample, this clonotype turned up once. With a much larger clone just one base away, this may be a read error. The V call is TRBV4-3, the J call TRBJ2-1; D is unresolved. V dropped 7 bases and J dropped 4 bases, with 14 bases sitting between them. The CDR3 is 14 amino acids. Germline-derived CDR1 and CDR2 are LGHNA and YSLEER. The CDR3 nucleotides are TGCGCCAGCAATAAGCTAGAGGATTACAATGAGCAGTTCTTC. This codes for CASNKLEDYNEQFF.

This clonotype was recorded many times. The rearrangement links TRBV5-8 to TRBJ1-1, with D hard to call. The CDR3 is 14 residues long. From germline, CDR1 is SGHTS and CDR2 YDEGEE. V lost 1 base, J lost 5 bases, and 12 bases lay in between. CDR3 sequence: CASSLLPLGTEAFF. In DNA form, the CDR3 reads TGTGCCAGCAGCTTGCTGCCCTTAGGGACTGAAGCTTTCTTT.

This clonotype was counted only a few times. This chain uses TRBV20-1 with TRBJ1-2; no definite D call. This CDR3 spans 10 amino acids. The V end lost 0 bases, the J end lost 6 bases, and 2 bases lay between the germline ends. Per the germline V gene, CDR1 is DFQATT and CDR2 is SNEGSKA (reference sequence). CDR3 nucleotides: TGCAGTGCTAGAGATGATGGCTACACCTTC. Protein product: CSARDDGYTF.

Notes on this clonotype: Germline and junction disagree at one end, which may indicate a read error. The CDR3 protein is CASRTSYSYTF. For the CDR3, the DNA is TGTGCCAGCAGAACAAGCTATAGCTACACCTTC. The chain is built from TRBV27 and TRBJ1-2; D call uncertain. Germline CDR1 MNHEY, CDR2 SMNVEV (reference sequence). The CDR3 contains 11 residues.

Points on this clonotype: Germline and junction disagree at one end, which may indicate a read error. The chain is built from TRBV11-2 and TRBJ2-1; D gene uncertain. There are 11 residues in the CDR3. Germline V gene lookup returns CDR1 SGHAT and CDR2 FQNNGV. DNA of the CDR3: TGTGCCAGCAGCTCTCATAATGAGCCGTTCTTC. This codes for CASSSHNEPFF.

The sample holds a few counts of this clonotype. The V gene is TRBV9, the J gene TRBJ2-7; D is ambiguous. The CDR3 consists of 12 residues. Looked up from germline, CDR1 is SGDLS and CDR2 is YYNGEE. Trimming cost V 6 bases and J 2 bases, with 9 bases left between them. The CDR3 region has the DNA TGTGCCAGCACCGAGAGGACCTACGAGCAGTACTTC. Protein: CASTERTYEQYF.

This clonotype was observed at least ten times. The gene calls are TRBV7-9 and TRBJ2-7; perhaps D is TRBD1 or TRBD2 (5 bases each). Trimming shortened V by 5 bases and J by 5 bases, and 16 bases separated the two germline ends. CDR1 is SEHNR, CDR2 FQNEAQ, per germline (reference sequence). The length of the CDR3 is 14 residues. The CDR3 DNA is TGTGCCAGCAGCCCCGGGACGAATTTCCACGAGCAGTACTTC. Amino acids: CASSPGTNFHEQYF.

This clonotype has at least ten counts. The chain joins TRBV6-5 to TRBJ2-3, with D unclear. The CDR3 loop spans 13 amino acids. Germline V gene sequence: CDR1 MNHEY, CDR2 SVGAGI. Trimming stripped 5 bases from V and 3 bases from J, with 9 bases between. The CDR3 DNA sequence: TGTGCCAGCAGTCCGCATGGGACAGATACGCAGTATTTT. It translates to CASSPHGTDTQYF.

At least ten counts were recorded for this clonotype. The rearrangement uses TRBV6-5 and TRBJ1-5; the match to TRBD1 covers 10 bases. The CDR3 totals 15 residues. J lost 3 bases, V lost 6 bases, and 5 bases had no gene match. Per germline, CDR1 MNHEY and CDR2 SVGAGI. CDR3 nucleotide sequence: TGTGCCAGCAGCCCTGACAGGGGGCCCAATCAGCCCCAGCATTTT. Residues: CASSPDRGPNQPQHF.

This clonotype has only a few counts. The chain links TRBV4-1 to TRBJ1-2; D call uncertain. CDR3 size: 14 residues. Germline V lookup: CDR1 MGHRA, CDR2 YSYEKL. The V gene lost 4 bases and the J gene lost 5 bases, with 14 bases spanning the gap. This CDR3 is CASSPPSPNYGYTF. CDR3 bases: TGCGCCAGCAGCCCCCCCAGCCCCAATTATGGCTACACCTTC.

This clonotype was seen a handful of times. The chain employs TRBV12-3 or TRBV12-4 and TRBJ1-4, with TRBD1 identical over 7 bases. V trimming: 4 bases; J trimming: 7 bases; junction bases outside the gene matches: 0. The CDR3 contains 12 residues. CDR3 in amino acids: CASSWDSEKLFF. Here the CDR3 DNA reads TGTGCCAGCAGTTGGGACAGTGAAAAACTGTTTTTT.

This clonotype was observed many times. This chain joins TRBV27 and TRBJ1-6; 7 positions agree with TRBD1. The germline V gene has CDR1 MNHEY and CDR2 SMNVEV (reference sequence). The trim removed 5 bases at V and 16 bases at J, leaving 8 bases unmatched. The CDR3 has 12 residues. CDR3 in amino acids: CASSPTGEPLHF. CDR3 sequence (DNA): TGTGCCAGCAGTCCTACAGGGGAACCTCTCCACTTT.

Details on this clonotype: A junction end diverges from the germline sequence, so it may reflect a read error. The chain combines TRBV5-3 with TRBJ1-5; 9 positions agree with TRBD1. TRBV5-3 is reported as an ORF; its role is uncertain. The CDR3 contains 16 residues. The CDR3 loop is CASSSRDREDYQPQHF. CDR3 bases: TGTGCCAGCAGCTCCCGGGACAGGGAGGACTATCAGCCCCAGCATTTT.

This clonotype was seen only a few times. The CDR3 spells CASMPFISWGTGSAPKLHNQPQHF. As DNA, the CDR3 is TGTGCCAGCATGCCCTTTATCAGTTGGGGCACAGGGTCGGCCCCGAAACTACACAATCAGCCCCAGCATTTT. The chain joins TRBV6-1 to TRBJ1-5; maybe TRBD1 (6 bases). Trimming pared 7 bases from V and 3 bases from J, leaving 43 bases between. This CDR3 comprises 24 residues. Germline V gives CDR1 MNHNS, CDR2 SASEGT.